This paragraph reports one TCR beta chain. What it binds is unknown. The same CDR3 arises from other DNA sequences in this sample as well. This specimen belongs to a study of brain metastases from non-small cell lung cancer. General study results and limits: Compared with primary tumors, brain metastases showed less T-cell infiltration.

This table comes from immunoSEQ multiplex PCR, and its TCRdb copy is limited to in-frame clones, with some not included. The data show around 1,200 clones, 75% to 90% seen once. The CDR3 sequence is 15 residues long. V gave up 5 bases and J gave up 4 bases, with 15 bases separating them. Germline CDR1 SGHVS, CDR2 FQNEAQ. The TCR comes from a donor at least 40 years old with non-small cell lung cancer. The sequenced sample was tissue from a brain metastasis. This sequence joins TRBV7-8 and TRBJ1-5, with D possibly matching TRBD1 (5 bases). CDR3 loop: CASSGKLGTNQPQHF. The CDR3, as DNA: TGTGCCAGCAGCGGAAAGCTAGGGACTAATCAGCCCCAGCATTTT.